This TCR beta chain was profiled in a study of T cell repertoires in cytomegalovirus infection. For the study at large: Public TCR beta signatures indicated both CMV infection and matching HLA type.

The V and J ends lost 6 bases and 1 base respectively, with 7 bases between them. CDR1 MNHEY and CDR2 SMNVEV come from the germline V gene (reference sequence). The CDR3 is 13 residues long. The table lists this clonotype with a few counts. Its antigen is not known. MiXCR, applied by TCRdb to the reads, yields one record per CDR3 protein. Here the sample spans about 100,000 distinct CDR3 sequences, around 40% being singletons. Material: CD8+ T cells from cultured PBMCs, obtained from culture after CMV antigen stimulation. The V gene is TRBV27, the J gene TRBJ1-5; D unclear. This sequence was found in a human donor in good health (CMV status not recorded). Some clones in this sample may be carry-over from other donors' samples. CDR3 in amino acids: CASSPGSNQPQHF. CDR3 DNA sequence: TGTGCCAGCAGCCCCGGGAGCAATCAGCCCCAGCATTTT.